The present TCR beta chain was sequenced within a study of cytomegalovirus exposure and HLA in healthy donors. Background on the study: From donors who were HLA-typed, an early data release held about 85 million unique TCRs.

Study-wide findings and caveats: Data from an earlier analysis indicated that most TCR beta V segments were productive either about 90% or about 30% of the time. HLA restriction was apparent for most CMV-associated TCR beta chains in a later analysis.

This clone showed up just a few times. Antigen unknown. The germline CDR1 and CDR2 sequences are SGHDT and YYEEEE. This CDR3 has 13 amino acids. The V end was cut by 2 bases, the J end by 7 bases, with 10 bases between. 60 Vbeta and 13 Jbeta primers were used in PCR. The data were produced by immunoSEQ multiplex PCR, yet TCRdb's version contains in-frame clones alone and is incomplete. Among 150,000 or so clones listed, more than 70% were seen once. Sequencing was carried out using PBMCs. The genes are TRBV5-6 and TRBJ1-5; D not certain. The source is a boy aged 2-15 years in good health and CMV-seronegative. CDR3 coding DNA: TGTGCCAGCAGCTTCGGACTGGACCAGCCCCAGCATTTT. Protein: CASSFGLDQPQHF.